The next 23 T cell receptor beta chains were all read from a single sample in a study of cytomegalovirus exposure and HLA in healthy donors (dated by TCRdb to 2015 to 2018). Receptors were amplified or captured by the immunoSEQ multiplex PCR assay. For the multiplex PCR, a mixture combining 60 forward primers for TCR Vbeta segments and 13 reverse primers for TCR Jbeta segments was used. Not all clones reach the TCRdb copy of this immuneACCESS table, which keeps in-frame sequences only. Checked studies attribute under half of the gap to unresolved V genes and leave the rest unexplained. In this sample the table shows about 77,000 clones, roughly 76% of which occur a single time. Of the sample, around 7% falls within the top ten clones. Sequences were obtained from PBMCs. The receptor set was obtained from a middle-aged woman in good health and CMV-seronegative.

The chain employs TRBV9 and TRBJ1-3; D remains ambiguous. V was cut by 0 bases and J by 10 bases, with 17 bases left in between. This CDR3 is 15 amino acids long. CDR1 is SGDLS, CDR2 YYNGEE, per germline. The CDR3 coding sequence is TGTGCCAGCAGCGTAGCCGGGCGGAGGGAGGAAACCATATATTTT. This codes for CASSVAGRREETIYF.

The chain employs TRBV12-5 and TRBJ2-5; TRBD2 agrees at 7 bases. Germline trimming cut 6 bases from V and 7 bases from J; bases unmatched to any gene: 8. Germline V gene sequence: CDR1 LGHNT, CDR2 FRNRAP. The CDR3 totals 13 residues. The CDR3 bases are TGTGCTAGTGGCACCGGGACTACGACGACCCAGTACTTC. Protein: CASGTGTTTTQYF. Combining the CDR3 with reference TRBV12-5 and TRBJ2-5 gives the whole variable domain DARVTQTPRHKVTEMGQEVTMRCQPILGHNTVFWYRQTMMQGLELLAYFRNRAPLDDSGMPKDRFSAEMPDATLATLKIQPSEPRDSAVYFCASGTGTTTTQYFGPGTRLLVL.

The CDR3 nucleotides read TGTGCCAGTAGTATGAGTCGGCGGGCGAACACCGGGGAGCTGTTTTTT. It yields the protein CASSMSRRANTGELFF. The chain employs TRBV19 and TRBJ2-2; possible D gene TRBD2, 5 bases. Per the germline V gene, CDR1 is LNHDA and CDR2 is SQIVND (reference sequence). V was trimmed by 3 bases and J by 0 bases, leaving 11 bases between them. CDR3 length: 16 amino acids.

This clone was recorded only once. V is TRBV2 and J is TRBJ2-1; maybe TRBD2 (6 bases). The CDR3 runs 21 residues. The V and J ends lost 5 bases and 4 bases respectively, with 33 bases between them. Germline V gives CDR1 SNHLY, CDR2 FYNNEI. The CDR3 protein is CASSKYLSSGTGGHLYNEQFF. The DNA for the CDR3 is TGTGCCAGCAGTAAATATCTAAGCTCCGGGACTGGAGGCCACTTGTACAATGAGCAGTTCTTC.

The gene calls are TRBV6-5 and TRBJ1-3, with 7 bases fitting TRBD1. With 5 bases clipped from V and 3 bases from J, the junction kept 4 bases outside the gene matches. CDR1 and CDR2 (germline): MNHEY, SVGAGI. The CDR3 loop spans 14 amino acids. The CDR3 DNA reads as TGTGCCAGCAGTCGTACAGGGGTTGGAAACACCATATATTTT. Translating gives CASSRTGVGNTIYF.

This clone occurred once. V usage is TRBV19 and J usage is TRBJ2-1, with 10 bases matching TRBD2. Germline lookup yields CDR1 LNHDA and CDR2 SQIVND (reference sequence). This CDR3 comprises 17 residues. The J segment lost 5 bases and the V segment lost 1 base, leaving 8 bases of the junction unmatched. CDR3 bases: TGTGCCAGTAGTATAGGCTTGAGGACTAGCGGCCACAATGAGCAGTTCTTC. This translates into CASSIGLRTSGHNEQFF.

This chain links TRBV13 with TRBJ2-4, with 7 nucleotides matching TRBD2. Germline CDR1 PRHDT, CDR2 FYEKMQ (reference sequence). V trimming: 2 bases; J trimming: 1 base; junction bases outside the gene matches: 14. This CDR3 is built from 19 residues. The CDR3 DNA reads TGTGCCAGCAGCTTAAACCCCGGTGCGGGAGCAGGTGCCAAAAACATTCAGTACTTC. Translation: CASSLNPGAGAGAKNIQYF.

This clone was picked up a small number of times. This chain links TRBV19 with TRBJ2-6; D is perhaps TRBD2 (7 bases). V lost 3 bases, J lost 4 bases, and 13 bases lay in between. The germline V gene encodes CDR1 LNHDA and CDR2 SQIVND (reference sequence). The CDR3 is 16 amino acids. The CDR3 coding sequence is TGTGCCAGTAGTATTGAAGGGGGGGCCGGGGCCAACGTCCTGACTTTC. Its translation: CASSIEGGAGANVLTF.

The J gene is TRBJ1-1, the V gene TRBV7-9; D possibly corresponds to TRBD1 (6 bases). V lost 4 bases and J lost 3, with 15 bases in between. This CDR3 comprises 15 residues. Germline CDR1 reads SEHNR; CDR2 reads FQNEAQ (reference sequence). CDR3 sequence: CASSSGAGGDTEAFF. CDR3 bases: TGTGCCAGCAGCTCGGGGGCGGGGGGGGACACTGAAGCTTTCTTT.

This clone was detected a few times. CDR3 nucleotide sequence: TGTGCCAGCAGCCAAGATAGGGGGCCGGTCTACGAGCAGTACTTC. Its protein product is CASSQDRGPVYEQYF. The chain carries TRBV4-2 and TRBJ2-7; TRBD1 agrees at 7 bases. Germline CDR1 and CDR2: LGHNA and YNFKEQ. There are 15 residues in the CDR3. V lost 0 bases, J lost 3 bases, and 5 bases stayed unmatched.

The chain couples TRBV5-6 to TRBJ2-5, with 13 nucleotides matching TRBD2. The DNA end favors TRBJ2-7, so the J call may be wrong. This CDR3 has 16 residues. Germline CDR1 and CDR2: SGHDT and YYEEEE. In DNA, the CDR3 is TGTGCCAGCAGCTCCGGACTAGCGGGAGTCCCAAACGAGCAGTACTTC. Amino acids: CASSSGLAGVPNEQYF.

The chain employs TRBV7-9 and TRBJ1-2, with no clear D. CDR3 length: 16 residues. Germline-derived CDR1 and CDR2 are SEHNR and FQNEAQ (reference sequence). V lost 1 base and J 6 bases, leaving 18 bases between the germline ends. The chain's CDR3 is CASSLDLGTHGDGYTF. CDR3 DNA: TGTGCCAGCAGCTTAGATCTCGGCACCCACGGGGATGGCTACACCTTC. The variable domain in full, with the rest retrieved from reference TRBV7-9 and TRBJ1-2, is DTGVSQNPRHKITKRGQNVTFRCDPISEHNRLYWYRQTLGQGPEFLTYFQNEAQLEKSRLLSDRFSAERPKGSFSTLEIQRTEQGDSAMYLCASSLDLGTHGDGYTFGSGTRLTVV.

The chain is built from TRBV5-6 and TRBJ1-2; TRBD1 aligns across 10 bases. Germline-derived CDR1 and CDR2 are SGHDT and YYEEEE. The CDR3 is 16 amino acids. With 4 bases clipped from V and 7 bases from J, the junction kept 13 bases outside the gene matches. CDR3 coding DNA: TGTGCCAGCAGCCAAGGCGGGACAGGGGTGTCCGGTGGCTACACCTTC. It translates to CASSQGGTGVSGGYTF.

This clone was seen a few times. This chain links TRBV4-3 with TRBJ2-3; TRBD2 is a possible D gene (5 bases). The CDR3 runs 17 residues. Germline-derived CDR1 and CDR2 are LGHNA and YSLEER. V was clipped by 1 base and J by 2 bases, with 16 bases between them. CDR3 residues: CASSQGLTKRNTDTQYF. DNA for the CDR3: TGCGCCAGCAGCCAAGGACTAACAAAACGAAACACAGATACGCAGTATTTT.

CDR3 nucleotides: TGTGCCAGCAGCCGAGGGGCTAGCGGGGCCCCCCCGTTCTTC. This codes for CASSRGASGAPPFF. The chain uses TRBV11-2 and TRBJ2-1; the match to TRBD2 covers 9 bases. CDR1 is SGHAT, CDR2 FQNNGV, per germline. The CDR3 covers 14 residues. Unmatched junction bases numbered 14, after V lost 5 bases and J lost 15 bases.

This clone occurred a few times. This chain uses TRBV14 with TRBJ2-1; D gene unclear. The CDR3 loop spans 14 amino acids. The V and J ends lost 1 base and 5 bases respectively, with 9 bases between them. Germline V lookup: CDR1 SGHDN, CDR2 FVKESK. CDR3 in amino acids: CASSQGGSHNEQFF. The CDR3 DNA sequence: TGTGCCAGCAGCCAAGGAGGCAGCCACAATGAGCAGTTCTTC.

The chain combines TRBV7-2 with TRBJ2-1, with 8 bases that match TRBD2. The CDR3 contains 17 residues. V dropped 3 bases and J dropped 0; count of bases not matched to a gene: 7. Germline loops: CDR1 SGHTA, CDR2 FQGNSA. This chain's CDR3 is CASSFPGGRSSYNEQFF. Written as DNA, the CDR3 is TGTGCCAGCAGCTTCCCGGGAGGGCGGAGCTCCTACAATGAGCAGTTCTTC. Complete variable domain (other parts from reference TRBV7-2 and TRBJ2-1): GAGVSQSPSNKVTEKGKDVELRCDPISGHTALYWYRQSLGQGLEFLIYFQGNSAPDKSGLPSDRFSAERTGGSVSTLTIQRTQQEDSAVYLCASSFPGGRSSYNEQFFGPGTRLTVL.

The chain joins TRBV27 to TRBJ2-3; D perhaps matches TRBD1 (6 bases). CDR1 is MNHEY, CDR2 SMNVEV, per germline (reference sequence). The CDR3 is 15 residues long. V lost 4 bases and J 6 bases, leaving 17 bases between the germline ends. The CDR3 DNA is TGTGCCAGCAGTTCGACAGGTTCCCCCGGGGATACGCAGTATTTT. It codes for CASSSTGSPGDTQYF.

CDR3 residues: CASSLGQGTYNSPLHF. The CDR3 bases are TGCGCCAGCAGCTTGGGACAGGGGACCTATAATTCACCCCTCCACTTT. The V gene is TRBV5-1, the J gene TRBJ1-6; TRBD1 aligns across 8 bases. Germline V gene lookup returns CDR1 SGHRS and CDR2 YFSETQ. V dropped 0 bases and J dropped 2; count of bases not matched to a gene: 1. CDR3 length equals 16 residues.

The V and J genes are TRBV30 and TRBJ2-2, with D possibly being TRBD2 (5 bases). The V and J ends lost 3 bases and 5 bases respectively, with 16 bases between them. The CDR3 loop spans 15 amino acids. Germline V gene data show CDR1 as GTSNPN and CDR2 as SVGIG (reference sequence). The CDR3 DNA is TGTGCCTGGAGCCCGTTGGCCCCGGGGACCGGGGAGCTGTTTTTT. Protein product: CAWSPLAPGTGELFF.

This clone was observed a handful of times. In the same sample, other DNA sequences code for this CDR3. The chain combines TRBV2 with TRBJ1-1; TRBD1 agrees at 8 bases. V was clipped by 6 bases and J by 6 bases; unmatched bases: 6. Germline values: CDR1 SNHLY, CDR2 FYNNEI. This CDR3 comprises 13 residues. CDR3 protein: CASRLTGDPEAFF. CDR3 DNA: TGTGCCAGCAGATTGACAGGGGACCCTGAAGCTTTCTTT.

The chain uses TRBV6-5 and TRBJ2-7; 9 bases fit TRBD2. The junction had 7 bases not matched to a gene; V was cut back by 4 bases and J by 3 bases. Germline V lookup: CDR1 MNHEY, CDR2 SVGAGI. This CDR3 has 15 amino acids. CDR3 nucleotides: TGTGCCAGCAGTTCTCCTGGCGGGAGGGGCTACGAGCAGTACTTC. Its translation is CASSSPGGRGYEQYF.

The chain has TRBV18 and TRBJ1-2; TRBD1 might be the D (6 bases). Looked up from germline, CDR1 is KGHSH and CDR2 is LQKENI. This CDR3 has 14 residues. V lost 2 bases, J lost 6 bases, and 13 bases lay in between. The CDR3 spells CASSPSAGEDGYTF. The CDR3 DNA reads TGTGCCAGCTCACCATCGGCAGGGGAAGATGGCTACACCTTC.